Included here is one TCR beta chain sequence, with context. The antigen is unknown. After removal of 3 bases from V and 6 bases from J, the junction contained 7 bases not matched to a gene. This CDR3 has 15 residues. The data belong to a study of T cells in Graves' hyperthyroidism and ophthalmopathy. Study-level findings and limits: Ophthalmopathy was model-predicted a median about six months pre-onset. Ophthalmopathy stood apart from stable hyperthyroidism in a 13 V-J model.

Regions amplified from RNA transcripts were the TCR beta CDR3 regions. The HTBI primer set was used in a first-round RT-PCR of the TCR CDR3. TCRdb called the multiplex PCR reads again in MiXCR, with one record for every CDR3 protein. The table records about 560,000 distinct CDR3 sequences, 15% to 20% of them present only once. Patients were excluded for uncontrolled infection, other autoimmune disease, pregnancy or lactation. The gene calls are TRBV12-3 or TRBV12-4 and TRBJ2-3; 9 bases are shared with TRBD2. The sequenced material came from blood. This TCR derives from a young woman with Graves' hyperthyroidism. The CDR3 loop is CASSLLAGWRDTQYF. As DNA, the CDR3 is TGTGCCAGCAGTTTGCTAGCGGGATGGAGGGATACGCAGTATTTT.